One sample yielded the 21 T cell receptor beta chains listed below, sequenced in a study of blood T cell repertoires in COVID-19. Generated by immunoSEQ multiplex PCR, the TCRdb table keeps only in-frame clones and is missing some. The sample gives 6,400 or so clones, around 75% of which show up once; approximately 15% is in the top ten. Sequencing was carried out using peripheral blood. The receptors derive from a man aged 60-69 years with acute or convalescent COVID-19.

This chain links TRBV6-2 or TRBV6-3 with TRBJ2-3; 7 bases match TRBD1. CDR1 is MNHEY, CDR2 SVGEGT, per germline. V shed 6 bases and J 4 bases; nucleotides not matched to a gene: 13. The CDR3 sequence is 16 residues long. The CDR3 nucleotides read TGTGCCAGCAGCTCTCGAGACAGGGTTAGCGCAGATACGCAGTATTTT. As protein: CASSSRDRVSADTQYF.

The chain joins TRBV11-3 to TRBJ2-2; D gene uncertain. The CDR3 spans 13 residues. V lost 5 bases and J lost 6, with 10 bases in between. Germline V gives CDR1 SGHNT, CDR2 YENEEA. CDR3 region: CASSKDISGELFF. CDR3 nucleotides: TGTGCCAGCAGCAAAGACATCTCCGGGGAGCTGTTTTTT.

The gene calls are TRBV10-3 and TRBJ2-3; 10 bases match TRBD2. The CDR3 has 15 amino acids. V trimming: 5 bases; J trimming: 4 bases; junction bases outside the gene matches: 6. CDR1 and CDR2 (germline): ENHRY, SYGVKD. The CDR3 nucleotides are TGTGCCATCAGTCTTGCTAGCGGGAGTGCAGATACGCAGTATTTT. It yields the protein CAISLASGSADTQYF.

This clone was counted between two and nine times. V gene TRBV6-5 combines with J gene TRBJ2-3, with D possibly matching TRBD2 (5 bases). The V end lost 6 bases, the J end lost 6 bases, and 16 bases lay between the germline ends. The germline CDR1 and CDR2 sequences are MNHEY and SVGAGI. The CDR3 runs 14 residues. The CDR3: CASSQQTTGDTQYF. The CDR3 DNA sequence: TGTGCCAGCAGCCAGCAGACAACGGGGGATACGCAGTATTTT.

The V call is TRBV10-2, the J call TRBJ1-2; 7 nucleotides line up with TRBD1. The CDR3 has 14 residues. Germline CDR1 reads WSHSY; CDR2 reads SAAADI. After removal of 5 bases from V and 7 bases from J, the junction contained 10 bases not matched to a gene. CDR3 protein: CASSSEGASGGYTF. The CDR3 DNA sequence: TGCGCCAGCAGTTCCGAGGGGGCCAGCGGTGGCTACACCTTC.

The V gene is TRBV6-2 or TRBV6-3, the J gene TRBJ1-5, with TRBD1 identical over 10 bases. Germline-derived CDR1 and CDR2 are MNHEY and SVGEGT. Unmatched junction bases numbered 8, after V lost 5 bases and J lost 7 bases. The CDR3 runs 15 residues. The CDR3 sequence: CASSTGQGQHQPQHF. CDR3 nucleotide sequence: TGTGCCAGCAGTACGGGACAGGGGCAGCACCAGCCCCAGCATTTT.

The rearrangement uses TRBV7-2 and TRBJ2-5, with TRBD2 matching over 11 bases. V dropped 5 bases and J dropped 7; count of bases not matched to a gene: 6. Germline-derived CDR1 and CDR2 are SGHTA and FQGNSA. The CDR3 spans 14 residues. CDR3 coding DNA: TGTGCCAGCAGCCAACTAGCGGGAGTCGGGACCCAGTACTTC. Translating gives CASSQLAGVGTQYF.

This rearrangement joins TRBV5-1 to TRBJ1-5; 7 nucleotides line up with TRBD1. The germline V gene has CDR1 SGHRS and CDR2 YFSETQ. The V gene end was trimmed by 3 bases and the J gene end by 3 bases; junction bases not matched to a gene: 6. CDR3 length: 15 residues. The CDR3 protein is CASSWMTGPNQPQHF. DNA for the CDR3: TGCGCCAGCAGCTGGATGACAGGGCCCAATCAGCCCCAGCATTTT.

The J gene is TRBJ1-1, the V gene TRBV6-6; the D is unclear. Trimming left V 2 bases short and J 1 base short, with 5 bases between. Germline V gene data show CDR1 as MNHNY and CDR2 as SVGAGI (reference sequence). The CDR3 spans 13 residues. This CDR3 is CASSYGGNTEAFF. Written as DNA, the CDR3 is TGTGCCAGCAGTTACGGAGGGAACACTGAAGCTTTCTTT.

The chain recombines TRBV9 with TRBJ1-2; possibly TRBD1 for D (5 bases). The CDR3 loop spans 17 amino acids. The V and J ends lost 0 bases and 2 bases respectively, with 17 bases between them. The germline CDR1 and CDR2 sequences are SGDLS and YYNGEE. CDR3 DNA sequence: TGTGCCAGCAGCGTAGCCGCGGGGGGTCGACAAAACTATGGCTACACCTTC. Translating it yields CASSVAAGGRQNYGYTF.

The V gene is TRBV6-2 or TRBV6-3, the J gene TRBJ1-2; 7 nucleotides match TRBD1. The CDR3 spans 13 residues. V was pared by 6 bases and J by 4 bases, with 5 bases of the junction left unmatched. Germline lookup yields CDR1 MNHEY and CDR2 SVGEGT. CDR3 residues: CASSWDSFYGYTF. In DNA form, the CDR3 reads TGTGCCAGCAGCTGGGACAGTTTCTATGGCTACACCTTC.

Only a few counts were recorded for this clone. This chain uses TRBV6-5 with TRBJ1-4; 8 nucleotides match TRBD1. The CDR3 contains 15 residues. V dropped 6 bases and J dropped 6; count of bases not matched to a gene: 9. Germline CDR1 and CDR2: MNHEY and SVGAGI. CDR3 nucleotides: TGTGCCAGCAGACCCACAGGGGGTTGGGATGAAAAACTGTTTTTT. Translated, it gives CASRPTGGWDEKLFF.

This chain links TRBV7-2 with TRBJ1-4, with D hard to call. Trimming removed 5 bases at V and 8 bases at J, with 12 bases between. This CDR3 has 13 amino acids. Germline CDR1 and CDR2: SGHTA and FQGNSA. DNA of the CDR3: TGTGCCAGCAGCCAGGCCTATGGCGAAAAACTGTTTTTT. Protein product: CASSQAYGEKLFF.

This sequence joins TRBV5-4 and TRBJ2-5; TRBD2 is a possible D gene (5 bases). The V gene's germline CDR1 is SGHNT and CDR2 YYREEE (reference sequence). Trimming took off 3 bases at V and 4 bases at J, with 10 bases between the two ends. The CDR3 loop spans 13 amino acids. CDR3 region: CASSSRSGETQYF. Here the CDR3 DNA reads TGTGCCAGCAGCTCCCGGAGCGGAGAGACCCAGTACTTC.

The gene calls are TRBV6-5 and TRBJ2-1; 10 bases agree with TRBD1. CDR1 is MNHEY, CDR2 SVGAGI, per germline. With 5 bases clipped from V and 6 bases from J, the junction kept 7 bases outside the gene matches. The CDR3 runs 15 residues. CDR3 amino acids: CASSPRDRGGNEQFF. DNA for the CDR3: TGTGCCAGCAGTCCGCGGGACAGGGGCGGCAATGAGCAGTTCTTC.

This chain links TRBV28 with TRBJ2-3; 11 bases are shared with TRBD2. Germline CDR1 MDHEN, CDR2 SYDVKM. This CDR3 comprises 16 residues. J was trimmed by 1 base and V by 8 bases; bases with no gene match: 8. The CDR3, as DNA: TGTGCCAGCCTGACTAGCGGGGCCTCTGGCACAGATACGCAGTATTTT. Its translation is CASLTSGASGTDTQYF.

This chain links TRBV10-3 with TRBJ1-2, with D unresolved. Germline CDR1 and CDR2: ENHRY and SYGVKD. The length of the CDR3 is 15 residues. V was shortened by 2 bases and J by 5 bases, with 15 bases between the two germline ends. DNA for the CDR3: TGTGCCATCAGTGAGCCTCAGAAGAGGGTTTATGGCTACACCTTC. Translation: CAISEPQKRVYGYTF.

The chain recombines TRBV24-1 with TRBJ2-2; D may be TRBD1 (6 bases). Per germline, CDR1 KGHDR and CDR2 SFDVKD. CDR3 size: 14 residues. The V end lost 6 bases, the J end lost 6 bases, and 13 bases lay between the germline ends. For the CDR3, the DNA is TGTGCCACCAGTTCCGGGACACTCCCCGGGGAGCTGTTTTTT. Protein: CATSSGTLPGELFF.

The chain carries TRBV10-2 and TRBJ1-2; 7 bases are a match to TRBD1. The CDR3 is 14 residues long. Trimming cost V 2 bases and J 2 bases; bases outside gene matches: 2. Germline CDR1 reads WSHSY; CDR2 reads SAAADI. As DNA, the CDR3 is TGCGCCAGCAGTGAGGGCAGGGGGAACTATGGCTACACCTTC. It specifies CASSEGRGNYGYTF.

CDR3 coding DNA: TGTGCCAGCAGTATAAGACTAGCGGGTAACAATGAGCAGTTCTTC. Translation: CASSIRLAGNNEQFF. The chain joins TRBV7-3 to TRBJ2-1; 10 bases align to TRBD2. This CDR3 region has 15 residues. Germline V gene data show CDR1 as SGHTA and CDR2 as FQGTGA. Germline trimming cut 6 bases from V and 5 bases from J; bases unmatched to any gene: 7.

V usage is TRBV19 and J usage is TRBJ1-3; 8 bases map to TRBD1. In germline, CDR1 is LNHDA, CDR2 SQIVND (reference sequence). The length of the CDR3 is 14 residues. Losses at the gene ends were 3 bases for V and 3 bases for J; bases not matched to a gene: 1. The CDR3 coding sequence is TGTGCCAGTAGTATCGGGACAGGTGGAAACACCATATATTTT. Protein sequence: CASSIGTGGNTIYF.